Listed below are T cell receptor beta chains from one sample, sequenced in a study of blood T cell repertoires in COVID-19. Sequencing used immunoSEQ multiplex PCR; TCRdb keeps in-frame clones, though not all of them. The sample comprises some 110,000 clones, about 74% of which are singletons, and 6.2% rests with the top ten. The sample was peripheral blood. All receptors derive from a man between 70 and 80 years old with acute or convalescent COVID-19. The CDR3 runs from the conserved cysteine through the conserved F or W. Fields, in order: clone size, V gene, J gene, D gene, CDR3 protein, CDR3 DNA. D genes are given only for firm matches. Expanded clones get a size class; other rows say once, few or many, or leave the size out.

>NA|TRBV29-1|TRBJ2-3|TRBD1
CSVGTGYTDTQYF
TGCAGCGTCGGGACAGGGTACACAGATACGCAGTATTTT
>NA|TRBV6-4|TRBJ2-1|TRBD2
CASSDSSGSDYNEQFF
TGTGCCAGCAGTGACTCGAGCGGGAGTGACTACAATGAGCAGTTCTTC
>NA|TRBV19|TRBJ2-2|NA
CATLDGGNTGELFF
TGTGCCACCCTCGACGGCGGCAACACCGGGGAGCTGTTTTTT
>NA|TRBV24-1|TRBJ1-1|NA
CATSDLAGVWKTEAFF
TGTGCCACCAGTGATTTGGCAGGGGTGTGGAAAACTGAAGCTTTCTTT
>NA|TRBV18|TRBJ2-7|TRBD2
CASSTRVAGGPMTYEQYF
TGTGCCAGCTCCACCAGGGTAGCGGGAGGGCCCATGACCTACGAGCAGTACTTC
>NA|TRBV7-8|TRBJ2-2|NA
CASSETGGELFF
TGTGCCAGCAGCGAGACAGGAGGGGAGCTGTTTTTT
>NA|TRBV18|TRBJ2-2|TRBD2
CASSRGLAGVAGELFF
TGTGCCAGCTCTCGTGGACTAGCGGGAGTTGCCGGGGAGCTGTTTTTT
>NA|TRBV14|TRBJ2-2|TRBD1
CASSKTGTGELFF
TGTGCCAGCAGCAAGACAGGGACCGGGGAGCTGTTTTTT
>NA|TRBV29-1|TRBJ2-3|NA
CSVETGGRPDTQYF
TGCAGCGTTGAGACAGGTGGCCGGCCAGATACGCAGTATTTT
>NA|TRBV30|TRBJ2-7|NA
CAWTGMGSLLSYEQYF
TGTGCCTGGACTGGAATGGGCTCCCTGCTCTCCTACGAGCAGTACTTC
>NA|TRBV11-3|TRBJ2-1|NA
CASSSGVGYNNEQFF
TGTGCCAGCAGCTCCGGGGTCGGGTACAACAATGAGCAGTTCTTC
>NA|TRBV7-2|TRBJ1-2|NA
CASSQGQLYGYTF
TGTGCCAGCAGCCAAGGACAGCTCTATGGCTACACCTTC
>NA|TRBV5-8|TRBJ1-2|TRBD1
CASSLGLRDRVNYGYTF
TGTGCCAGCAGCTTGGGCCTCCGGGACAGGGTTAACTATGGCTACACCTTC
>NA|TRBV9|TRBJ2-1|TRBD2
CASSVVPGGYNEQFF
TGTGCCAGCAGCGTAGTCCCGGGAGGGTACAATGAGCAGTTCTTC
>NA|TRBV6-5|TRBJ2-2|TRBD2
CASQSSGTYTGELFF
TGTGCCAGCCAATCTAGCGGGACATACACCGGGGAGCTGTTTTTT
>NA|TRBV20-1|TRBJ2-3|NA
CSASNTGDFTDTQYF
TGCAGTGCTAGTAATACAGGGGACTTCACAGATACGCAGTATTTT
>NA|TRBV14|TRBJ2-1|TRBD1
CASSQGDGDRVNEQFF
TGTGCCAGCAGCCAAGGTGACGGGGACAGGGTCAATGAGCAGTTCTTC
>NA|TRBV5-6|TRBJ1-1|NA
CASSFGARVEAFF
TGTGCCAGCAGCTTTGGGGCTCGGGTTGAAGCTTTCTTT
>NA|TRBV6-6|TRBJ1-4|NA
CASSYADQGTNEKLFF
TGTGCCAGCAGTTACGCCGACCAGGGAACTAATGAAAAACTGTTTTTT
>NA|TRBV9|TRBJ2-7|TRBD2
CASSPSFGLAFYEQYF
TGTGCCAGCAGCCCATCGTTTGGACTAGCATTTTACGAGCAGTACTTC
>NA|TRBV6-2/TRBV6-3|TRBJ1-1|NA
CASSYGPGTMNTEAFF
TGTGCCAGCAGTTACGGGCCAGGAACAATGAACACTGAAGCTTTCTTT
>NA|TRBV7-9|TRBJ1-2|NA
CASSLAVGVFSGYTF
TGTGCCAGCAGCTTAGCGGTCGGGGTTTTTTCTGGCTACACCTTC
>NA|TRBV29-1|TRBJ2-7|TRBD2
CSVFSGSDEQYF
TGCAGCGTTTTTAGCGGGAGCGACGAGCAGTACTTC
>NA|TRBV20-1|TRBJ2-7|TRBD1
CSASPGGNYEQYF
TGCAGTGCTAGTCCAGGGGGCAACTACGAGCAGTACTTC
>NA|TRBV30|TRBJ1-5|NA
CAWSVSGDSNQPQHF
TGTGCCTGGAGTGTGTCCGGGGATAGCAATCAGCCCCAGCATTTT
>NA|TRBV7-2|TRBJ2-5|TRBD2
CASGSTSGGQETQYF
TGTGCCTCCGGGTCGACTAGCGGGGGACAAGAGACCCAGTACTTC
>NA|TRBV5-3|TRBJ2-3|TRBD2
CARSLTAGLAGGNTDTQYF
TGTGCCAGAAGCTTGACAGCCGGACTAGCGGGGGGGAACACAGATACGCAGTATTTT
>NA|TRBV6-2/TRBV6-3|TRBJ1-1|NA
CASSLVRNTEAFF
TGTGCCAGCAGTTTAGTAAGGAACACTGAAGCTTTCTTT
>NA|TRBV10-3|TRBJ2-5|TRBD1
CAISEVDRRGETQYF
TGTGCCATCAGTGAGGTGGACAGGAGAGGAGAGACCCAGTACTTC
>NA|TRBV19|TRBJ1-5|TRBD1
CASSIGIGTGGRQPQHF
TGTGCCAGTAGTATAGGTATTGGGACAGGGGGCAGGCAGCCCCAGCATTTT
>NA|TRBV4-3|TRBJ1-1|NA
CASSQETGFNAEAFF
TGCGCCAGCAGCCAAGAGACAGGCTTTAATGCTGAAGCTTTCTTT
>NA|TRBV19|TRBJ1-5|TRBD1
CASSIPGQGPNQPQHF
TGTGCCAGTAGTATCCCGGGACAGGGGCCCAATCAGCCCCAGCATTTT
>many|TRBV19|TRBJ1-1|TRBD1
CASKGAMNTEAFF
TGTGCCAGTAAGGGGGCGATGAACACTGAAGCTTTCTTT
>NA|TRBV7-9|TRBJ1-4|NA
CASSDGITNEKLFF
TGTGCCAGCAGCGACGGGATTACTAATGAAAAACTGTTTTTT
>NA|TRBV24-1|TRBJ2-1|TRBD1
CATTGTGLQHEQFF
TGTGCCACGACCGGGACAGGGCTTCAGCATGAGCAGTTCTTC
>NA|TRBV3-1/TRBV3-2|TRBJ2-5|TRBD1
CASSRQGGETQYF
TGTGCCAGCAGCCGACAGGGTGGGGAGACCCAGTACTTC
>NA|TRBV30|TRBJ1-1|NA
CAWGPPRTLMNTEAFF
TGTGCCTGGGGTCCCCCCCGGACACTCATGAACACTGAAGCTTTCTTT
>NA|TRBV18|TRBJ1-1|TRBD1
CASSPATGGITEAFF
TGTGCCAGCTCACCGGCGACAGGGGGTATCACTGAAGCTTTCTTT
>NA|TRBV28|TRBJ2-7|TRBD1
CVSSQGAAYEQYF
TGTGTCTCCTCGCAGGGGGCCGCCTACGAGCAGTACTTC
>NA|TRBV18|TRBJ1-5|NA
CASSPFAQTRFSNQPQHF
TGTGCCAGCTCACCCTTCGCACAAACCAGATTTAGCAATCAGCCCCAGCATTTT
>NA|TRBV7-8|TRBJ1-6|TRBD1
CASSSGQGQNSPLHF
TGTGCCAGCAGCTCAGGACAGGGGCAGAATTCACCCCTCCACTTT
>NA|TRBV29-1|TRBJ2-5|TRBD2
CSVLAGGSGAQYF
TGCAGCGTCCTAGCGGGAGGCTCCGGGGCCCAGTACTTC
>NA|TRBV5-1|TRBJ1-5|NA
CASSLAGGAGQPQHF
TGCGCCAGCAGCTTGGCTGGGGGCGCCGGTCAGCCCCAGCATTTT
>NA|TRBV5-1|TRBJ1-4|NA
CASSYFATNEKLFF
TGCGCCAGCAGCTACTTTGCAACTAATGAAAAACTGTTTTTT
>NA|TRBV3-1/TRBV3-2|TRBJ1-4|NA
CASSHRSATNEKLFF
TGTGCCAGCAGCCACAGAAGTGCAACTAATGAAAAACTGTTTTTT
>NA|TRBV2|TRBJ2-3|TRBD2
CASTREGTDTQYF
TGTGCCAGCACTCGGGAGGGCACAGATACGCAGTATTTT
>NA|TRBV3-1/TRBV3-2|TRBJ1-1|TRBD1
CASSPGQGNTEAFF
TGTGCCAGCAGCCCAGGACAGGGGAACACTGAAGCTTTCTTT
>NA|TRBV18|TRBJ1-2|NA
CASSPPGVRGYTF
TGTGCCAGCTCACCACCCGGGGTACGGGGCTACACCTTC
>NA|TRBV6-5|TRBJ2-7|NA
CASSSQVTGSRHEQYF
TGTGCCAGCAGTTCGCAAGTGACAGGATCTAGACACGAGCAGTACTTC
>once|TRBV18|TRBJ2-3|TRBD2
CASSPKLAGAADTQYF
TGTGCCAGCTCACCGAAACTAGCGGGAGCGGCAGATACGCAGTATTTT
>NA|TRBV6-1|TRBJ2-3|NA
CASSESVAGPRNTQYF
TGTGCCAGCAGTGAAAGCGTTGCGGGGCCAAGGAATACGCAGTATTTT
>NA|TRBV30|TRBJ2-1|NA
CAWSVEGRNEQFF
TGTGCCTGGAGTGTAGAGGGTCGGAATGAGCAGTTCTTC
>NA|TRBV19|TRBJ1-5|TRBD1
CASSMGTGNQPQHF
TGTGCCAGTAGTATGGGGACAGGAAATCAGCCCCAGCATTTT